The 2 T cell receptor beta chains in this list originate from one sample, sequenced in a study of blood T cell repertoires in COVID-19. The repertoire was sequenced with immunoSEQ multiplex PCR; TCRdb's copy has only in-frame clones and lacks some. The data show around 390,000 clones, about 87% seen once. The sample comprised PBMCs or T cells enriched from blood (not recorded which). These receptors were obtained from a woman aged 45-59 years who had recovered from COVID-19.

This chain links TRBV5-8 with TRBJ1-1; D gene unclear. Germline V gene data show CDR1 as SGHTS and CDR2 as YDEGEE. CDR3 size: 13 residues. The V end lost 6 bases, the J end lost 4 bases, and 13 bases lay between the germline ends. The CDR3 here is CASIRGVVTEAFF. DNA for the CDR3: TGTGCCAGCATTCGCGGGGTCGTCACTGAAGCTTTCTTT.

This chain connects TRBV28 to TRBJ2-5; D is unclear. V shed 7 bases and J shed 5 bases, with 17 bases lying between them. CDR1 is MDHEN, CDR2 SYDVKM, per germline. CDR3 size: 14 residues. CDR3 DNA: TGTGCCAGCAAGTATATGGTGGCCTTGGAGACCCAGTACTTC. Amino acid sequence: CASKYMVALETQYF.